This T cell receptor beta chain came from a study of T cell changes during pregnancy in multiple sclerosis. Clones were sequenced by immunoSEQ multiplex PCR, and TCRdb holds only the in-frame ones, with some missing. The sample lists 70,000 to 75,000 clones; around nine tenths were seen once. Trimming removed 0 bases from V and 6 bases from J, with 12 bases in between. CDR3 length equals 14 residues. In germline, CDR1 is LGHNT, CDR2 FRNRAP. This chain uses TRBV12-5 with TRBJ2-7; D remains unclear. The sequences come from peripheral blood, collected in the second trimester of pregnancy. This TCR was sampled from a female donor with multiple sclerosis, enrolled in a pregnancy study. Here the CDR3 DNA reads TGTGCTAGTGGTTTGGTATCCGCAGGCCCCGAGCAGTACTTC. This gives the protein CASGLVSAGPEQYF.